This T cell receptor beta chain is drawn from a study of blood T cell repertoires in COVID-19. Germline V lookup: CDR1 LGHDT, CDR2 YNNKEL (reference sequence). CDR3 length equals 14 residues. Germline trimming cut 4 bases from V and 7 bases from J; bases unmatched to any gene: 6. This clone was observed once. TCRdb's table, derived via immunoSEQ multiplex PCR, lists solely in-frame clones and lacks some. Of around 150,000 clones detected, approximately 80% appear once; the ten largest clones hold approximately 9%. The sequenced sample consisted of peripheral blood. This sequence joins TRBV3-1 (or the pseudogene TRBV3-2) and TRBJ2-3; 9 bases map to TRBD2. The sequence was obtained from a woman aged 80 or older in a cohort sampled during active or convalescent COVID-19. CDR3 DNA: TGTGCCAGCAGCCCCTCTAGCGGGGCTCATACGCAGTATTTT. This encodes CASSPSSGAHTQYF.